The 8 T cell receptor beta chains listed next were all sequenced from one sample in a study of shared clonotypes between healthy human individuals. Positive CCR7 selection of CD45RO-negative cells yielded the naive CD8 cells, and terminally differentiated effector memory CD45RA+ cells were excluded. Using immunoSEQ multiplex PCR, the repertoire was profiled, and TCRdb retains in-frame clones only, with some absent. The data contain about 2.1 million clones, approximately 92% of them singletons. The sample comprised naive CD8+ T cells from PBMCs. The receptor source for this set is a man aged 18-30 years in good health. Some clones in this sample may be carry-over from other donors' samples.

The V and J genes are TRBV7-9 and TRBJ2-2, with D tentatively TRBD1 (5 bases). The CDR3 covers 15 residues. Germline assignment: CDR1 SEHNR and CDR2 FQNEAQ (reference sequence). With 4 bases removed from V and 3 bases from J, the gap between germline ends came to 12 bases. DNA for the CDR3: TGTGCCAGCAGCTCCTTTGAAGGGGACACCGGGGAGCTGTTTTTT. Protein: CASSSFEGDTGELFF.

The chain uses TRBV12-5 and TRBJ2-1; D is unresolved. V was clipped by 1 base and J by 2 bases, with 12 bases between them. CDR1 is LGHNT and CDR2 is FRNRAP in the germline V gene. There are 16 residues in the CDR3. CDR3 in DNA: TGTGCTAGTGGTTTGGGTCGCCGTGGACCCTACAATGAGCAGTTCTTC. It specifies CASGLGRRGPYNEQFF.

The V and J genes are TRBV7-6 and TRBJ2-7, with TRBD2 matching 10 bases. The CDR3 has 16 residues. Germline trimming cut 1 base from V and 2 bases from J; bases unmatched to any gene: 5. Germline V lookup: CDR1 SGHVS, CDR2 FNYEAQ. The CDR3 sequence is CASSLGPSGGAYEQYF. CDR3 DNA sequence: TGTGCCAGCAGCTTAGGGCCTAGCGGGGGAGCCTACGAGCAGTACTTC.

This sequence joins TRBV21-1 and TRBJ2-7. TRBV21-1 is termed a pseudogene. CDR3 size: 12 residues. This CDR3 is CASSQGRDEQYF. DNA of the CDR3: TGTGCCAGCAGTCAAGGACGGGACGAGCAGTACTTC.

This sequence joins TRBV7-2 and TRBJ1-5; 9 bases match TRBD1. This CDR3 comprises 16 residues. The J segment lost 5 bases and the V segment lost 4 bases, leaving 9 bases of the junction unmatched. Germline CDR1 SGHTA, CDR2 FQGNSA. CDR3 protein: CASSSPVGQGYQPQHF. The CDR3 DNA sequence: TGTGCCAGCAGCTCCCCCGTCGGACAGGGGTATCAGCCCCAGCATTTT.

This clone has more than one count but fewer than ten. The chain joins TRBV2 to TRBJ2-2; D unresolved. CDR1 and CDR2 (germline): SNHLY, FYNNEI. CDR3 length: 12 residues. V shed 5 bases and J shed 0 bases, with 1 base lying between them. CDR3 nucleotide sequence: TGTGCCAGCAGTACGAACACCGGGGAGCTGTTTTTT. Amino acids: CASSTNTGELFF.

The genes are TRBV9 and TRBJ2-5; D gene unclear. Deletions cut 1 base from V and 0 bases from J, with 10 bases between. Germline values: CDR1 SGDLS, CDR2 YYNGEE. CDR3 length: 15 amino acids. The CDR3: CASSVTATYQETQYF. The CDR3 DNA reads TGTGCCAGCAGCGTAACAGCAACCTACCAAGAGACCCAGTACTTC.

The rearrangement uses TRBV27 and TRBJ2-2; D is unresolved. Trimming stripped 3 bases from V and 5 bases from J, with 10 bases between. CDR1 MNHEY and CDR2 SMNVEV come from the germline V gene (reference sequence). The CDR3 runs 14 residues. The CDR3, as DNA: TGTGCCAGCAGTTTTATTTTCGGGACCGGGGAGCTGTTTTTT. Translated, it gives CASSFIFGTGELFF.